The 24 T cell receptor beta chains below come from one sample, sequenced in a study of vaccination and CD4 T cells after COVID-19. The Oncomine TCR Beta short-read assay was applied to DNA of cultured CD4+ T cells. One entry per CDR3 protein results from TCRdb running MiXCR on the PCR reads. The table lists more than 8,500 distinct CDR3 sequences, less than 70% of them singletons. What these receptors recognize is not known. Treatment of the sample: roughly 10-day PBMC culture with coronavirus spike peptide pools or control peptides (ViraFEST assay). Those CD4+ T cells from the unexposed donor predate the COVID-19 pandemic (2011-2018). The specimen sequenced was CD4+ T cells from blood, cultured in vitro. The receptors were gathered from a human donor in good health.

The chain has TRBV20-1 and TRBJ2-3; TRBD2 matches 8 bases. V was clipped by 6 bases and J by 4 bases; unmatched bases: 6. CDR1 is DFQATT and CDR2 is SNEGSKA in the germline V gene (reference sequence). The CDR3 loop spans 13 amino acids. CDR3 residues: CSARGGGADTQYF. In nucleotides, the CDR3 is TGCAGTGCCCGGGGGGGGGGGGCAGATACGCAGTATTTT.

The chain carries TRBV12-3 or TRBV12-4 and TRBJ2-1; 9 positions agree with TRBD2. The CDR3 is 14 residues long. The trim removed 6 bases at V and 2 bases at J, leaving 2 bases unmatched. CDR3 sequence reads: CASSAGGPYNEQFF. CDR3 sequence (DNA): TGTGCCAGCAGCGCGGGGGGGCCCTACAATGAGCAGTTCTTC.

The chain combines TRBV7-2 with TRBJ2-5; 7 nucleotides agree with TRBD1. V lost 5 bases to trimming and J lost 2 bases; unmatched junction nucleotides: 5. CDR1 SGHTA and CDR2 FQGNSA come from the germline V gene. The CDR3 covers 14 residues. This CDR3 is CASSRNRGQETQYF. The CDR3 DNA is TGTGCCAGCAGCCGCAACAGGGGTCAAGAGACCCAGTACTTC.

The J gene is TRBJ2-4, the V gene TRBV27; D is undetermined. Germline CDR1 is MNHEY and CDR2 is SMNVEV (reference sequence). The ends were cut back, 6 bases at V and 0 bases at J, with 15 bases in the middle. This CDR3 has 16 amino acids. The CDR3 coding sequence is TGTGCCAGCAGCCCGTCCCAAGCCCTAGCCAAAAACATTCAGTACTTC. Encoded protein: CASSPSQALAKNIQYF.

This clonotype was counted a few times. This rearrangement joins TRBV6-1 to TRBJ1-4, with 8 bases lining up with TRBD1. Germline V gene data show CDR1 as MNHNS and CDR2 as SASEGT. This CDR3 is 15 amino acids long. Trimming at V came to 8 bases and at J to 7 bases, leaving 12 bases not matched to a gene. The CDR3 coding sequence is TGTGCCAGCTCACCCACTCAGGGGGCAGGTGAAAAACTGTTTTTT. Amino acids: CASSPTQGAGEKLFF.

This clonotype came up a few times. The rearrangement joins TRBV19 to TRBJ1-6, with D perhaps matching TRBD1 (5 bases). V lost 0 bases and J lost 6, with 12 bases in between. The CDR3 loop spans 16 amino acids. CDR1 and CDR2 from the germline V gene are LNHDA and SQIVND (reference sequence). The CDR3 loop is CASSIDIGTGNSPLHF. CDR3 DNA sequence: TGTGCCAGTAGTATAGACATCGGGACGGGTAATTCACCCCTCCACTTT.

This clonotype appeared a few times. The chain joins TRBV15 to TRBJ1-2; 7 bases agree with TRBD1. CDR3 length equals 15 residues. V dropped 5 bases and J dropped 3; count of bases not matched to a gene: 9. Per the germline V gene, CDR1 is LNHNV and CDR2 is YYDKDF (reference sequence). The CDR3 here is CATSRMDRFHYGYTF. Written as DNA, the CDR3 is TGTGCCACCAGCCGAATGGACAGGTTCCACTATGGCTACACCTTC.

The V gene is TRBV12-3 or TRBV12-4, the J gene TRBJ2-3; D may be TRBD2 (5 bases). The V end lost 10 bases, the J end lost 6 bases, and 11 bases lay between the germline ends. This CDR3 region has 11 residues. The DNA for the CDR3 is TGTGCCACCGGACTGGCGGATACGCAGTATTTT. Amino acids: CATGLADTQYF.

This clonotype was counted a few times. CDR3 loop: CATKSWNSPLHF. In nucleotides, the CDR3 is TGTGCCACCAAGTCGTGGAATTCACCCCTCCACTTT. The chain carries TRBV6-1 and TRBJ1-6; no clear D. CDR3 size: 12 residues. V was clipped by 10 bases and J by 7 bases, with 11 bases between them. CDR1 is MNHNS, CDR2 SASEGT, per germline.

V gene TRBV14 combines with J gene TRBJ1-1; no clear D gene. CDR3 size: 13 residues. Trimming shortened V by 2 bases and J by 1 base, and 5 bases separated the two germline ends. Germline lookup yields CDR1 SGHDN and CDR2 FVKESK. CDR3 in DNA: TGTGCCAGCAGCCAATCCGGGAACACTGAAGCTTTCTTT. Translated, it gives CASSQSGNTEAFF.

The chain uses TRBV19 and TRBJ2-7; the D gene is possibly TRBD2 (6 bases). The CDR3 has 13 amino acids. V gave up 3 bases and J gave up 7 bases, with 13 bases separating them. The germline V gene encodes CDR1 LNHDA and CDR2 SQIVND (reference sequence). In DNA form, the CDR3 reads TGTGCCAGTAGTATTATTCAGGGAGGAGAGCAGTACTTC. This codes for CASSIIQGGEQYF.

This clonotype is a singleton in its sample. The chain is built from TRBV27 and TRBJ1-1; 11 bases fit TRBD1. Germline V gives CDR1 MNHEY, CDR2 SMNVEV (reference sequence). This CDR3 spans 14 amino acids. The V gene end was trimmed by 6 bases and the J gene end by 7 bases; junction bases not matched to a gene: 7. The CDR3 reads CASRRTGGLGEAFF. CDR3 sequence (DNA): TGTGCCAGCAGACGGACAGGGGGCCTCGGTGAAGCTTTCTTT.

The chain joins TRBV27 to TRBJ2-5; 7 bases match TRBD2. The CDR3 extends over 15 amino acids. Germline-derived CDR1 and CDR2 are MNHEY and SMNVEV (reference sequence). With V trimmed by 6 bases and J by 0 bases, 7 bases remained unmatched. The chain's CDR3 is CASSWGGSYQETQYF. CDR3 coding DNA: TGTGCCAGCAGCTGGGGGGGGTCGTACCAAGAGACCCAGTACTTC.

This clonotype was detected only a few times. This chain links TRBV15 with TRBJ2-7; D may match TRBD1 or TRBD2 (5 bases each). The CDR3 length is 14 residues. Germline values: CDR1 LNHNV, CDR2 YYDKDF (reference sequence). V was pared by 0 bases and J by 6 bases, with 12 bases between. The CDR3: CATSRDWGPGEQYF. CDR3 nucleotides: TGTGCCACCAGCAGAGATTGGGGACCGGGCGAGCAGTACTTC. The full variable domain, rest sourced from reference TRBV15 and TRBJ2-7, is DAMVIQNPRYQVTQFGKPVTLSCSQTLNHNVMYWYQQKSSQAPKLLFHYYDKDFNNEADTPDNFQSRRPNTSFCFLDIRSPGLGDTAMYLCATSRDWGPGEQYFGPGTRLTVT.

The rearrangement uses TRBV5-1 and TRBJ2-5; 7 bases line up with TRBD1. The length of the CDR3 is 14 residues. J was trimmed by 3 bases and V by 1 base; bases with no gene match: 3. The V gene's germline CDR1 is SGHRS and CDR2 YFSETQ. CDR3 sequence: CASSLFGTEETQYF. The CDR3 DNA sequence: TGCGCCAGCAGCTTGTTCGGGACAGAAGAGACCCAGTACTTC. The full variable domain, in which reference TRBV5-1 and TRBJ2-5 provide the parts outside the CDR3, is KAGVTQTPRYLIKTRGQQVTLSCSPISGHRSVSWYQQTPGQGLQFLFEYFSETQRNKGNFPGRFSGRQFSNSRSEMNVSTLELGDSALYLCASSLFGTEETQYFGPGTRLLVL.

A few counts support this clonotype. The chain couples TRBV2 to TRBJ2-3; 8 bases map to TRBD2. CDR1 SNHLY and CDR2 FYNNEI come from the germline V gene. V trimming: 5 bases; J trimming: 2 bases; junction bases outside the gene matches: 12. The CDR3 loop spans 17 amino acids. DNA for the CDR3: TGTGCCAGCAGTAGGGGGGCAGCGGGAGCTGCCACAGATACGCAGTATTTT. It is translated as CASSRGAAGAATDTQYF. Full variable domain (outside the CDR3, taken from reference TRBV2 and TRBJ2-3): EPEVTQTPSHQVTQMGQEVILRCVPISNHLYFYWYRQILGQKVEFLVSFYNNEISEKSEIFDDQFSVERPDGSNFTLKIRSTKLEDSAMYFCASSRGAAGAATDTQYFGPGTRLTVL.

This clonotype was counted a few times. The chain employs TRBV6-1 and TRBJ1-2; TRBD1 might be the D (6 bases). CDR1 MNHNS and CDR2 SASEGT come from the germline V gene. The CDR3 is 15 amino acids. V lost 4 bases and J 1 base, leaving 13 bases between the germline ends. This CDR3 is CASSVGTPINYGYTF. CDR3 in DNA: TGTGCCAGCAGTGTAGGGACACCTATTAACTATGGCTACACCTTC.

The chain couples TRBV25-1 to TRBJ2-2; D possibly corresponds to TRBD2 (6 bases). Germline V gene data show CDR1 as MGHDK and CDR2 as SYGVNS. The CDR3 is made up of 14 amino acids. Deletions cut 6 bases from V and 4 bases from J, with 12 bases between. Here the CDR3 DNA reads TGTGCCAGCAGGAGAGGAGGGAGCACCGGGGAGCTGTTTTTT. Translated, it gives CASRRGGSTGELFF.

CDR3 loop: CSALFSGTGNGYTF. The DNA for the CDR3 is TGCAGTGCTTTATTTTCCGGGACAGGGAATGGCTACACCTTC. V and J are TRBV20-1 and TRBJ1-2; TRBD1 matches at 9 bases. Per germline, CDR1 DFQATT and CDR2 SNEGSKA (reference sequence). The length of the CDR3 is 14 residues. Trimming took 5 bases from V and 6 from J; bases not matched to a gene: 10.

The chain combines TRBV6-1 with TRBJ1-2; D is possibly TRBD1 (5 bases). The V gene's germline CDR1 is MNHNS and CDR2 SASEGT. There are 15 residues in the CDR3. Trimming cost V 7 bases and J 1 base, with 16 bases left between them. The CDR3 DNA reads TGTGCCAGCACCCGGAGGGGCGATTATAACTATGGCTACACCTTC. Its translation: CASTRRGDYNYGYTF.

J is TRBJ1-1 and V is TRBV19; a weak D match, TRBD1 (6 bases). This CDR3 region has 15 residues. The ends were cut back, 7 bases at V and 4 bases at J, with 19 bases in the middle. Germline assignment: CDR1 LNHDA and CDR2 SQIVND (reference sequence). This chain's CDR3 is CASNPQTGYGTEAFF. Here the CDR3 DNA reads TGTGCCAGTAACCCCCAGACAGGCTACGGCACTGAAGCTTTCTTT.

Regarding this clonotype: The limits of the CDR3 on the DNA are not certain, so only TCRdb's listed CDR3 is given. CDR3 amino acids: CISVSEAPNQPQHF. The rearrangement links TRBV7-5 to TRBJ1-5. TRBV7-5 is a documented pseudogene. A total of 14 residues make up the CDR3, ends included.

The chain recombines TRBV20-1 with TRBJ1-1; D is unresolved. Between the trimmed V and J ends, which lost 0 bases and 4 bases, there was a span of 15 bases. The CDR3 consists of 15 residues. Germline V lookup: CDR1 DFQATT, CDR2 SNEGSKA (reference sequence). The CDR3 nucleotides read TGCAGTGCTAGAGATCCATTCTCTGGTTCCACTGAAGCTTTCTTT. Protein sequence: CSARDPFSGSTEAFF.

CDR3 in DNA: TGTGCCAGCACCCGGGGAGTTAGTCAGCCCCAGCATTTT. Translation: CASTRGVSQPQHF. J is TRBJ1-5 and V is TRBV7-9; no clear D gene. Trimming took off 7 bases at V and 6 bases at J, with 13 bases between the two ends. The CDR3 is 13 amino acids. Germline V lookup: CDR1 SEHNR, CDR2 FQNEAQ (reference sequence).